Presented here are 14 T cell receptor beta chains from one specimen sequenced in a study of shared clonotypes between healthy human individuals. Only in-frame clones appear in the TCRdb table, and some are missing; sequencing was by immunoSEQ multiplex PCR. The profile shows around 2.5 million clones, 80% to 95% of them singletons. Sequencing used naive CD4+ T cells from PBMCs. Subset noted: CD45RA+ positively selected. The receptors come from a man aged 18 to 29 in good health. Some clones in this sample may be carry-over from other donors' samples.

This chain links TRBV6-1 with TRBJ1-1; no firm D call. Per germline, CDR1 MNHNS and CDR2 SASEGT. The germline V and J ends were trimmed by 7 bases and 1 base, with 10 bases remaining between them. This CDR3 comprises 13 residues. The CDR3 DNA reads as TGTGCCAGCACCGCCCCATCGAACACTGAAGCTTTCTTT. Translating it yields CASTAPSNTEAFF.

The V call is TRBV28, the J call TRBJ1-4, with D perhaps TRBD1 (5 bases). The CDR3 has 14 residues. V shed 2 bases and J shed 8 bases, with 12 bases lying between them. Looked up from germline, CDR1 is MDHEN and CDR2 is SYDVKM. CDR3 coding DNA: TGTGCCAGCAGTTTAAAAACAAGGGGCGAAAAACTGTTTTTT. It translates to CASSLKTRGEKLFF.

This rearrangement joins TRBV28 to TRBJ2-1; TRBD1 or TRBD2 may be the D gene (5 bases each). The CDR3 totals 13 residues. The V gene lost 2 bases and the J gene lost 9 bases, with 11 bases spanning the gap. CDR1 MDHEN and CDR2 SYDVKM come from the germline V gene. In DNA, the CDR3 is TGTGCCAGCAGTTTACCCGGGACGGGTGAGCAGTTCTTC. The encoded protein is CASSLPGTGEQFF.

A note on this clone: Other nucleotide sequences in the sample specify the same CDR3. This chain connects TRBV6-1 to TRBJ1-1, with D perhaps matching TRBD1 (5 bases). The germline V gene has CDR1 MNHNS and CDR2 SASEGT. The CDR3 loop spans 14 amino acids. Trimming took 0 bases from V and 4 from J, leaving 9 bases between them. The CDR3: CASSEAGGGTEAFF. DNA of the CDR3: TGTGCCAGCAGTGAAGCGGGGGGGGGCACTGAAGCTTTCTTT.

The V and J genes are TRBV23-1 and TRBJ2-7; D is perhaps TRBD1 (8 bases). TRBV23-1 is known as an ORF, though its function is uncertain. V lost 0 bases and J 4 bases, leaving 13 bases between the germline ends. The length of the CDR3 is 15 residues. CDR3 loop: CASSQSGRTGYEQYF. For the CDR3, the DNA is TGCGCCAGCAGTCAATCCGGGAGGACAGGGTACGAGCAGTACTTC.

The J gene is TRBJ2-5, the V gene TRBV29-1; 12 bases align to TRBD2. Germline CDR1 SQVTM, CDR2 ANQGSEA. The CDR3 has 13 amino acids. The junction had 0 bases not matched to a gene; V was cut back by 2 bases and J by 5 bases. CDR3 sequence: CSVELAGGETQYF. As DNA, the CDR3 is TGCAGCGTTGAACTAGCGGGAGGGGAGACCCAGTACTTC.

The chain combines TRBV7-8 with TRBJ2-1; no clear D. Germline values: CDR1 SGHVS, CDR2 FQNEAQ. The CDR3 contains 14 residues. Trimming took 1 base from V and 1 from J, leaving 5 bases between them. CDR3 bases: TGTGCCAGCAGCTTAGGGAGATCCTACAATGAGCAGTTCTTC. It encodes CASSLGRSYNEQFF.

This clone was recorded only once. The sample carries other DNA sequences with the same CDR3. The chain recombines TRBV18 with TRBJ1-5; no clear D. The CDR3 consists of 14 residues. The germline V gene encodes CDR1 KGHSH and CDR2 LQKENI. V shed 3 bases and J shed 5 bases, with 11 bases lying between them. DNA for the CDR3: TGTGCCAGCTCACCTCCCGGGAGATATCAGCCCCAGCATTTT. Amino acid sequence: CASSPPGRYQPQHF.

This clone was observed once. For the CDR3, the DNA is TGTGCCACCAGCGTAAGCTCTGGAAACACCATATATTTT. Protein: CATSVSSGNTIYF. This chain joins TRBV15 and TRBJ1-3, with no clear D. Trimming stripped 5 bases from V and 0 bases from J, with 5 bases between. This CDR3 is 13 amino acids long. From germline, CDR1 is LNHNV and CDR2 YYDKDF (reference sequence).

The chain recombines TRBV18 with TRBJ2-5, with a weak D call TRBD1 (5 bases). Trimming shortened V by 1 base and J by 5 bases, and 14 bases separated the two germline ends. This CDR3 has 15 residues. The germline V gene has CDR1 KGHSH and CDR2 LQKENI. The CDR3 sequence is CASSPLNPGSETQYF. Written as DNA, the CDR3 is TGTGCCAGCTCACCACTCAATCCAGGGTCGGAGACCCAGTACTTC.

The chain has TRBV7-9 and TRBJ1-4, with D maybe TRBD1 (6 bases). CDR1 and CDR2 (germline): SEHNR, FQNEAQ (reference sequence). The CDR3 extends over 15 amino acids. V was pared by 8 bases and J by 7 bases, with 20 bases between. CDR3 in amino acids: CASARLGGAPEKLFF. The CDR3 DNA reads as TGTGCCAGCGCACGGTTGGGGGGGGCCCCTGAAAAACTGTTTTTT.

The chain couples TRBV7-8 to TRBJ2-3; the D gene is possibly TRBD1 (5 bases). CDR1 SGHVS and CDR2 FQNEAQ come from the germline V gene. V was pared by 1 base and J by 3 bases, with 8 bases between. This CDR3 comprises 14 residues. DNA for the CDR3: TGTGCCAGCAGCTTAGTGCAGGGTACAGATACGCAGTATTTT. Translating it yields CASSLVQGTDTQYF.

CDR3 DNA: TGTGCCAGCAGCGTAGGGGTCAGGGGGAGCTATGGCTACACCTTC. Translation: CASSVGVRGSYGYTF. The chain joins TRBV9 to TRBJ1-2; 7 bases align to TRBD1. Germline V gives CDR1 SGDLS, CDR2 YYNGEE. V lost 0 bases to trimming and J lost 4 bases; unmatched junction nucleotides: 6. There are 15 residues in the CDR3.

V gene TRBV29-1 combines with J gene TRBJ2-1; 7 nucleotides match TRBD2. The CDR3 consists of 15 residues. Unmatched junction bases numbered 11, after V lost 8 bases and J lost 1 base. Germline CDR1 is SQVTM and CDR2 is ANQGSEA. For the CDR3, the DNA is TGCAGCACCCGCCGCGCTAGCGGATCCTACAATGAGCAGTTCTTC. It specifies CSTRRASGSYNEQFF.